The 21 T cell receptor beta chains given below trace back to one sample, sequenced in a study of beta chain features in type 1 diabetes. Sequencing targeted expressed TCRB transcripts, as all isolated RNA had been reverse transcribed. Produced via immunoSEQ multiplex PCR; TCRdb's table is partial and in-frame only. Among fewer than 200,000 clones listed, more than 10% were seen once. Sequencing was carried out using central memory CD4+ T cells from blood. The receptors were sampled from a woman younger than 35 in good health.

The V gene is TRBV4-2, the J gene TRBJ2-2; weak D call: TRBD2 (5 bases). The CDR3 is made up of 15 amino acids. The germline V gene encodes CDR1 LGHNA and CDR2 YNFKEQ. Trimming pared 3 bases from V and 0 bases from J, leaving 8 bases between. Written as DNA, the CDR3 is TGTGCCAGCAGCCAGTCGGGGTCGAACACCGGGGAGCTGTTTTTT. Translation: CASSQSGSNTGELFF.

V and J are TRBV4-1 and TRBJ1-3, with D uncertain. This CDR3 is built from 14 residues. Looked up from germline, CDR1 is MGHRA and CDR2 is YSYEKL. V was shortened by 1 base and J by 0 bases, with 4 bases between the two germline ends. The CDR3 DNA sequence: TGCGCCAGCAGCCAAGTTCTCTCTGGAAACACCATATATTTT. It encodes CASSQVLSGNTIYF.

The genes are TRBV5-1 and TRBJ2-7; possibly TRBD2 for D (6 bases). V was shortened by 4 bases and J by 0 bases, with 11 bases between the two germline ends. The CDR3 has 14 residues. Germline values: CDR1 SGHRS, CDR2 YFSETQ. The CDR3 sequence: CASSGGLTSYEQYF. The CDR3 DNA reads as TGCGCCAGCAGCGGGGGACTCACCTCCTACGAGCAGTACTTC.

This clone was detected a few times. Here the CDR3 DNA reads TGTGCCAGCAGTTCCCCGACAGGGGGTAGCTATGGCTACACCTTC. Its protein is CASSSPTGGSYGYTF. The rearrangement links TRBV6-5 to TRBJ1-2; 9 positions match TRBD1. Germline V gene data show CDR1 as MNHEY and CDR2 as SVGAGI. Losses at the gene ends were 4 bases for V and 4 bases for J; bases not matched to a gene: 7. The CDR3 is made up of 15 amino acids.

This clone appeared a few times. V and J are TRBV5-6 and TRBJ1-1; D gene unclear. The V gene's germline CDR1 is SGHDT and CDR2 YYEEEE. The germline V and J ends were trimmed by 2 bases and 3 bases, with 11 bases remaining between them. This CDR3 is built from 14 residues. The CDR3 DNA reads TGTGCCAGCAGCTTCCAGCGTTCGGACACTGAAGCTTTCTTT. It encodes CASSFQRSDTEAFF.

The chain is built from TRBV7-8 and TRBJ2-3; TRBD2 agrees at 12 bases. The germline gives CDR1 SGHVS, CDR2 FQNEAQ. V was clipped by 5 bases and J by 5 bases; unmatched bases: 8. The CDR3 consists of 16 residues. The CDR3 here is CASSPRTSGKGDTQYF. CDR3 DNA sequence: TGTGCCAGCAGCCCCCGGACTAGCGGGAAGGGAGATACGCAGTATTTT.

The table lists this clone with a count of one. V and J are TRBV28 and TRBJ1-1, with TRBD1 as a possible D gene (5 bases). The CDR3 is 15 residues long. V lost 1 base and J lost 0, with 9 bases in between. From germline, CDR1 is MDHEN and CDR2 SYDVKM. CDR3 bases: TGTGCCAGCAGTTTATTTTCAGGGTTGAACACTGAAGCTTTCTTT. Protein product: CASSLFSGLNTEAFF.

This clone was counted only a few times. The chain has TRBV4-2 and TRBJ2-2, with TRBD2 identical over 8 bases. The trim removed 6 bases at V and 0 bases at J, leaving 9 bases unmatched. CDR1 and CDR2 (germline): LGHNA, YNFKEQ. The length of the CDR3 is 17 residues. The CDR3 DNA sequence: TGTGCCAGCAGGCAAAGCGGGAGCGGGGCGAACACCGGGGAGCTGTTTTTT. This translates into CASRQSGSGANTGELFF.

This clone was observed a handful of times. The chain uses TRBV28 and TRBJ2-5, with 9 bases that match TRBD1. The CDR3 covers 15 residues. With 5 bases clipped from V and 1 base from J, the junction kept 5 bases outside the gene matches. Germline V CDR1 and CDR2: MDHEN, SYDVKM. The CDR3: CASSKGQGPQETQYF. CDR3 nucleotides: TGTGCCAGCAGTAAGGGACAGGGCCCCCAAGAGACCCAGTACTTC.

The CDR3 bases are TGTGCCAGTTACTACCTTTCTGGGGCCAACGTCCTGACTTTC. Encoded protein: CASYYLSGANVLTF. This chain connects TRBV2 to TRBJ2-6; no clear D. Per the germline V gene, CDR1 is SNHLY and CDR2 is FYNNEI. The CDR3 sequence is 14 residues long. Trimming pared 9 bases from V and 1 base from J, leaving 10 bases between.

The chain combines TRBV7-2 with TRBJ1-3, with 7 nucleotides matching TRBD1. V was clipped by 5 bases and J by 0 bases; unmatched bases: 7. CDR3 length equals 16 residues. CDR1 and CDR2 from the germline V gene are SGHTA and FQGNSA. CDR3 bases: TGTGCCAGCAGCCGGACAGGCGCATTCTCTGGAAACACCATATATTTT. Protein sequence: CASSRTGAFSGNTIYF.

Only a few counts were recorded for this clone. This chain connects TRBV27 to TRBJ1-1; 7 nucleotides align to TRBD1. Germline V gene data show CDR1 as MNHEY and CDR2 as SMNVEV (reference sequence). V was pared by 6 bases and J by 0 bases, with 10 bases of the junction left unmatched. CDR3 length equals 16 residues. CDR3 region: CASSGDRNRMNTEAFF. The CDR3 DNA follows: TGTGCCAGCAGCGGGGACAGAAATAGAATGAACACTGAAGCTTTCTTT.

This clone has only a few counts. V usage is TRBV9 and J usage is TRBJ1-3; possible D gene TRBD1, 5 bases. Germline lookup yields CDR1 SGDLS and CDR2 YYNGEE. Between the trimmed V and J ends, which lost 1 base and 1 base, there was a span of 9 bases. CDR3 length: 15 residues. The DNA for the CDR3 is TGTGCCAGCAGCGTACAGGGTACGTCTGGAAACACCATATATTTT. The encoded protein is CASSVQGTSGNTIYF.

The gene calls are TRBV4-3 and TRBJ2-7; tentatively, D is TRBD2 (6 bases). Germline lookup yields CDR1 LGHNA and CDR2 YSLEER. V was trimmed by 0 bases and J by 5 bases, leaving 20 bases between them. The CDR3 is 17 residues long. Written as DNA, the CDR3 is TGCGCCAGCAGCCAAGAAGCAGGACGGGGGAGAGTCCACGAGCAGTACTTC. It specifies CASSQEAGRGRVHEQYF.

The CDR3 is CASSLRAGPDEQYF. The CDR3 region has the DNA TGTGCCAGCAGCTTAAGGGCGGGACCGGACGAGCAGTACTTC. This chain joins TRBV7-6 and TRBJ2-7; TRBD2 might be the D (6 bases). From germline, CDR1 is SGHVS and CDR2 FNYEAQ. Trimming left V 2 bases short and J 5 bases short, with 13 bases between. There are 14 residues in the CDR3.

This clone has only a few counts. The chain joins TRBV7-9 to TRBJ1-2; TRBD1 matches 9 bases. There are 15 residues in the CDR3. Germline trimming cut 1 base from V and 3 bases from J; bases unmatched to any gene: 3. Germline lookup yields CDR1 SEHNR and CDR2 FQNEAQ (reference sequence). The CDR3: CASSLVQGADYGYTF. In DNA form, the CDR3 reads TGTGCCAGCAGCTTAGTACAGGGGGCGGACTATGGCTACACCTTC.

The chain employs TRBV4-2 and TRBJ2-7; D is undetermined. Per germline, CDR1 LGHNA and CDR2 YNFKEQ. The CDR3 has 15 residues. Trimming stripped 4 bases from V and 0 bases from J, with 13 bases between. CDR3: CASSPVQRSSYEQYF. Here the CDR3 DNA reads TGTGCCAGCAGCCCTGTCCAGCGCAGCTCCTACGAGCAGTACTTC.

Only a few counts were recorded for this clone. The chain combines TRBV7-3 with TRBJ2-6, with D maybe TRBD1 (7 bases). The germline V gene has CDR1 SGHTA and CDR2 FQGTGA. Trimming took off 1 base at V and 2 bases at J, with 15 bases between the two ends. CDR3 length equals 18 residues. The CDR3, as DNA: TGTGCCAGCAGCTTAATATCAGGGGGGCTCCCTGGGGCCAACGTCCTGACTTTC. It specifies CASSLISGGLPGANVLTF.

The chain has TRBV18 and TRBJ2-2, with 12 bases fitting TRBD2. The CDR3 has 17 amino acids. Germline V gene sequence: CDR1 KGHSH, CDR2 LQKENI. J was trimmed by 0 bases and V by 3 bases; bases with no gene match: 2. CDR3 loop: CASSPRTSGANTGELFF. DNA of the CDR3: TGTGCCAGCTCACCCAGGACTAGCGGGGCGAACACCGGGGAGCTGTTTTTT.

In its sample, this clone was seen a few times. The chain couples TRBV11-2 to TRBJ2-1; TRBD2 agrees at 7 bases. V lost 5 bases, J lost 0 bases, and 4 bases stayed unmatched. The V gene's germline CDR1 is SGHAT and CDR2 FQNNGV. This CDR3 spans 15 amino acids. CDR3 amino acids: CASSHVAGSYNEQFF. CDR3 coding DNA: TGTGCCAGCAGCCACGTAGCGGGCTCCTACAATGAGCAGTTCTTC.

The chain recombines TRBV28 with TRBJ2-1; no firm D call. From germline, CDR1 is MDHEN and CDR2 SYDVKM. CDR3 size: 13 residues. The V end lost 5 bases, the J end lost 10 bases, and 15 bases lay between the germline ends. The CDR3 sequence is CASSAIALGEQFF. CDR3 DNA sequence: TGTGCCAGCAGTGCGATAGCCCTCGGGGAGCAGTTCTTC.